The T cell receptor beta chain described here comes from a study of CD8 T cells in ankylosing spondylitis. This clonotype was recorded many times. Its antigen is undetermined. Notes on the study in general: It appeared that ankylosing spondylitis blood was characterized by a TCR beta motif of under ten highly homologous variants.

TCRdb re-analysed the 5' RACE reads in MiXCR, keeping a single row per CDR3 protein. The sample lists around 450,000 distinct CDR3 sequences; roughly 26% were seen once. CDR1 and CDR2 from the germline V gene are MNHEY and SVGEGT. The CDR3 is made up of 14 amino acids. V trimming: 5 bases; J trimming: 5 bases; junction bases outside the gene matches: 2. The sample taken for sequencing was blood, either unsorted or a sorted T cell fraction (not recorded which). V gene TRBV6-2 or TRBV6-3 combines with J gene TRBJ1-5; 11 bases are shared with TRBD1. This TCR was recovered from a male donor with ankylosing spondylitis. CDR3 nucleotides: TGTGCCAGCAGTCGGGACAGGGGGTATCAGCCCCAGCATTTT. It encodes CASSRDRGYQPQHF.